The 18 T cell receptor beta chains presented below share a single source sample, sequenced in a study of cytomegalovirus exposure and HLA in healthy donors. 60 Vbeta and 13 Jbeta primers were used in PCR. The data were produced by immunoSEQ multiplex PCR, yet TCRdb's version contains in-frame clones alone and is incomplete. The data contain over 75,000 clones, 70% to 85% of them singletons. Material for sequencing was PBMCs. The receptors come from a woman in her fifties or sixties in good health and CMV-seronegative.

This chain links TRBV9 with TRBJ2-2; 9 nucleotides line up with TRBD2. The CDR3 has 18 amino acids. The ends lost 0 bases at V and 2 bases at J; junction bases unmatched: 8. Germline lookup yields CDR1 SGDLS and CDR2 YYNGEE. The CDR3 nucleotides are TGTGCCAGCAGCGTAGCTTTTCTAGCGGGAAGAAACACCGGGGAGCTGTTTTTT. It yields the protein CASSVAFLAGRNTGELFF. Using reference TRBV9 and TRBJ2-2 for the parts outside the CDR3, the full variable domain is DSGVTQTPKHLITATGQRVTLRCSPRSGDLSVYWYQQSLDQGLQFLIQYYNGEERAKGNILERFSAQQFPDLHSELNLSSLELGDSALYFCASSVAFLAGRNTGELFFGEGSRLTVL.

This clone was counted a few times. The junction departs from germline at one end; a sequencing error may be responsible. The CDR3 DNA reads as TGTGCCAGCAGCTTAGAGGTAGCGGGGCGCTACCATGAGCAGTTCTTC. The encoded protein is CASSLEVAGRYHEQFF. The V and J genes are TRBV7-2 and TRBJ2-1; the match to TRBD2 covers 8 bases. This CDR3 has 16 amino acids. Looked up from germline, CDR1 is SGHTA and CDR2 is FQGNSA. Full variable domain (remainder filled in from reference TRBV7-2 and TRBJ2-1): GAGVSQSPSNKVTEKGKDVELRCDPISGHTALYWYRQSLGQGLEFLIYFQGNSAPDKSGLPSDRFSAERTGGSVSTLTIQRTQQEDSAVYLCASSLEVAGRYHEQFFGPGTRLTVL.

J is TRBJ1-1 and V is TRBV4-2; 11 bases are a match to TRBD1. The CDR3 is 15 residues long. With V trimmed by 6 bases and J by 4 bases, 7 bases remained unmatched. Germline V gives CDR1 LGHNA, CDR2 YNFKEQ. CDR3 amino acids: CASSGTGGFPTEAFF. Written as DNA, the CDR3 is TGTGCCAGCAGTGGGACAGGGGGTTTTCCCACTGAAGCTTTCTTT.

This rearrangement joins TRBV4-2 to TRBJ1-1; D perhaps matches TRBD1 (6 bases). CDR1 and CDR2 from the germline V gene are LGHNA and YNFKEQ. Trimming pared 8 bases from V and 0 bases from J, leaving 13 bases between. The CDR3 is made up of 14 amino acids. The CDR3 protein is CASRQEPMNTEAFF. CDR3 sequence (DNA): TGTGCCAGCCGACAGGAGCCTATGAACACTGAAGCTTTCTTT.

This chain connects TRBV19 to TRBJ1-1; 7 positions match TRBD1. This CDR3 comprises 15 residues. Germline loops: CDR1 LNHDA, CDR2 SQIVND (reference sequence). The J segment lost 4 bases and the V segment lost 5 bases, leaving 10 bases of the junction unmatched. The CDR3 DNA follows: TGTGCCAGTAGTTCCTCGACAGGGTGGTTCACTGAAGCTTTCTTT. Translating gives CASSSSTGWFTEAFF.

The chain recombines TRBV10-1 with TRBJ2-1; 8 bases are a match to TRBD1. CDR3 length equals 19 residues. The V gene's germline CDR1 is WNHNN and CDR2 SYGVQD (reference sequence). J gave up 1 base and V 2 bases, and 13 bases lay outside the gene matches. The CDR3 loop reads CASSEDPGGSILSYNEQFF. The CDR3 DNA is TGCGCCAGCAGTGAGGACCCAGGGGGCTCAATATTGTCCTACAATGAGCAGTTCTTC.

Details on this clone: Other DNA sequences in this sample translate to the same CDR3. The V and J genes are TRBV19 and TRBJ1-5; D remains unclear. This CDR3 spans 15 amino acids. Germline V gives CDR1 LNHDA, CDR2 SQIVND (reference sequence). V lost 3 bases and J lost 2, with 11 bases in between. The CDR3: CASSIAGLGNQPQHF. CDR3 sequence (DNA): TGTGCCAGTAGTATCGCCGGGTTGGGCAATCAGCCCCAGCATTTT.

The chain couples TRBV10-1 to TRBJ2-7; 9 nucleotides agree with TRBD1. This CDR3 is built from 14 residues. Germline-derived CDR1 and CDR2 are WNHNN and SYGVQD (reference sequence). The ends lost 3 bases at V and 2 bases at J; junction bases unmatched: 2. CDR3 residues: CASSEQGATYEQYF. The CDR3 DNA follows: TGCGCCAGCAGTGAACAGGGGGCTACCTACGAGCAGTACTTC.

V gene TRBV7-8 combines with J gene TRBJ2-3, with TRBD2 as a possible D gene (5 bases). Looked up from germline, CDR1 is SGHVS and CDR2 is FQNEAQ. The CDR3 extends over 16 amino acids. V lost 1 base and J lost 3, with 14 bases in between. CDR3 loop: CASSLDTGERTDTQYF. The CDR3 DNA reads as TGTGCCAGCAGCTTAGATACCGGGGAGAGGACAGATACGCAGTATTTT.

The chain recombines TRBV6-5 with TRBJ2-7; D not certain. The CDR3 consists of 12 residues. V gave up 4 bases and J gave up 7 bases, with 11 bases separating them. The germline V gene has CDR1 MNHEY and CDR2 SVGAGI. The CDR3: CASSSPGGEQYF. The CDR3 DNA follows: TGTGCCAGCAGTTCCCCGGGTGGGGAGCAGTACTTC.

The rearrangement joins TRBV30 to TRBJ1-2, with 12 bases lining up with TRBD1. V lost 2 bases and J lost 4; bases outside the gene matches: 8. In germline, CDR1 is GTSNPN, CDR2 SVGIG (reference sequence). The CDR3 is made up of 16 amino acids. The CDR3 region is CAWSIGGQGASYGYTF. CDR3 nucleotide sequence: TGTGCCTGGAGTATTGGGGGACAGGGGGCTAGCTATGGCTACACCTTC.

The CDR3 DNA reads TGTGCCAGCGAGGGACTAGCGACTTGGGAGCAGTACTTC. This gives the protein CASEGLATWEQYF. The genes are TRBV28 and TRBJ2-7; 10 bases match TRBD2. Trimming took 8 bases from V and 7 from J; bases not matched to a gene: 8. The CDR3 extends over 13 amino acids. Germline-derived CDR1 and CDR2 are MDHEN and SYDVKM.

V usage is TRBV5-1 and J usage is TRBJ2-1, with TRBD1 as a possible D gene (6 bases). Germline V lookup: CDR1 SGHRS, CDR2 YFSETQ. This CDR3 comprises 14 residues. Trimming stripped 4 bases from V and 5 bases from J, with 13 bases between. The CDR3 coding sequence is TGCGCCAGCAGCCTGCAGACAGGCCACAATGAGCAGTTCTTC. Encoded protein: CASSLQTGHNEQFF.

The chain recombines TRBV4-1 with TRBJ2-7, with 11 bases matching TRBD2. The germline V gene encodes CDR1 MGHRA and CDR2 YSYEKL. The J segment lost 3 bases and the V segment lost 3 bases, leaving 7 bases of the junction unmatched. CDR3 length equals 16 residues. CDR3: CASSHGTSGVFYEQYF. As DNA, the CDR3 is TGCGCCAGCAGCCACGGGACTAGCGGAGTCTTCTACGAGCAGTACTTC.

The V and J genes are TRBV2 and TRBJ2-1, with 7 bases matching TRBD1. Trimming removed 7 bases from V and 6 bases from J; junction bases left unmatched: 9. CDR3 length equals 14 residues. Germline V CDR1 and CDR2: SNHLY, FYNNEI. The CDR3 DNA follows: TGTGCCAGCACCGAGGATCGACAGGGCAATGAGCAGTTCTTC. Its translation is CASTEDRQGNEQFF.

The table lists this clone with a count of one. V is TRBV6-6 and J is TRBJ2-2; 12 nucleotides match TRBD1. The CDR3 sequence is 14 residues long. J was trimmed by 6 bases and V by 8 bases; bases with no gene match: 4. The germline gives CDR1 MNHNY, CDR2 SVGAGI (reference sequence). CDR3 nucleotide sequence: TGTGCCAGCGTGGGACAGGGGGCGGCCGGGGAGCTGTTTTTT. Its protein is CASVGQGAAGELFF.

The chain employs TRBV29-1 and TRBJ2-7, with 9 positions matching TRBD1. Germline V gene sequence: CDR1 SQVTM, CDR2 ANQGSEA. V trimming: 1 base; J trimming: 3 bases; junction bases outside the gene matches: 4. The CDR3 totals 14 residues. This CDR3 reads CSVEVGQGGYEQYF. As DNA, the CDR3 is TGCAGCGTTGAAGTGGGACAGGGTGGCTACGAGCAGTACTTC.

The V call is TRBV6-1, the J call TRBJ1-3; 7 bases agree with TRBD1. This CDR3 comprises 15 residues. V gave up 4 bases and J gave up 0 bases; unmatched junction bases: 3. Germline values: CDR1 MNHNS, CDR2 SASEGT. The CDR3 region is CASSGQGGSGNTIYF. The CDR3 nucleotides read TGTGCCAGCAGTGGGCAGGGGGGCTCTGGAAACACCATATATTTT.